These T cell receptor beta chains were read from a single sample in a study of blood T cell repertoires in COVID-19. Assay: immunoSEQ multiplex PCR; the TCRdb copy retains only in-frame clones and omits some. Here the sample spans 160,000 or so clones, roughly nine tenths being singletons. Input material: peripheral blood. The receptors stem from a woman in her seventies with acute or convalescent COVID-19. The CDR3 runs from the conserved cysteine through the conserved F or W. The D gene is left open where the match is weak. Some rows mark clone size as missing; the rest say once, few, many or name a class of expanded clone.

length: 11
D: .
J: TRBJ2-7
V: TRBV11-2
size: .
CDR3: CASSAYYEQYF
DNA: TGTGCCAGCAGCGCGTACTACGAGCAGTACTTC

length: 15
D: TRBD1
J: TRBJ1-4
V: TRBV9
size: .
CDR3: CASSGEQGNNEKLFF
DNA: TGTGCCAGCAGCGGCGAACAGGGGAATAATGAAAAACTGTTTTTT

length: 17
D: TRBD2
J: TRBJ2-5
V: TRBV7-2
size: .
CDR3: CASSSGRTSGNQETQYF
DNA: TGTGCCAGCAGCTCCGGGAGGACTAGCGGGAACCAAGAGACCCAGTACTTC

length: 15
D: TRBD1
J: TRBJ2-2
V: TRBV29-1
size: .
CDR3: CSVKAPGQMTGELFF
DNA: TGCAGCGTTAAAGCTCCGGGACAGATGACCGGGGAGCTGTTTTTT

length: 16
D: .
J: TRBJ2-1
V: TRBV7-2
size: .
CDR3: CASRQFRGAAYNEQFF
DNA: TGTGCCAGCAGGCAGTTTCGGGGGGCGGCCTACAATGAGCAGTTCTTC

length: 13
D: .
J: TRBJ1-2
V: TRBV5-1
size: .
CDR3: CASSLVGRDGYTF
DNA: TGCGCCAGCAGCTTGGTGGGCAGGGATGGCTACACCTTC

length: 15
D: .
J: TRBJ2-2
V: TRBV5-1
size: .
CDR3: CASSFQGLSTGELFF
DNA: TGCGCCAGCAGCTTTCAGGGACTCAGCACCGGGGAGCTGTTTTTT

length: 19
D: TRBD1
J: TRBJ1-1
V: TRBV7-9
size: .
CDR3: CASSTKWVYSGTENTEAFF
DNA: TGTGCCAGCAGCACCAAGTGGGTGTATTCGGGGACAGAGAACACTGAAGCTTTCTTT

length: 13
D: TRBD1
J: TRBJ1-1
V: TRBV29-1
size: .
CDR3: CSVAGQANTEAFF
DNA: TGCAGCGTGGCAGGACAGGCGAACACTGAAGCTTTCTTT

length: 16
D: TRBD2
J: TRBJ2-7
V: TRBV7-9
size: .
CDR3: CASSLFGGTISYEQYF
DNA: TGTGCCAGCAGCTTATTCGGGGGGACCATCTCCTACGAGCAGTACTTC

length: 15
D: TRBD2
J: TRBJ2-2
V: TRBV28
size: .
CDR3: CASSLELAGTGELFF
DNA: TGTGCCAGCAGTTTAGAACTAGCGGGCACCGGGGAGCTGTTTTTT

length: 15
D: TRBD1
J: TRBJ1-2
V: TRBV6-2/TRBV6-3
size: .
CDR3: CASSSGSTGHYGYTF
DNA: TGTGCCAGCAGTTCGGGATCGACAGGGCACTATGGCTACACCTTC

length: 15
D: TRBD2
J: TRBJ2-1
V: TRBV28
size: few
CDR3: CATQGGLDSYNEQFF
DNA: TGTGCCACCCAAGGGGGACTAGACTCCTACAATGAGCAGTTCTTC

length: 13
D: .
J: TRBJ1-5
V: TRBV5-1
size: .
CDR3: CASSIGVDQPQHF
DNA: TGCGCCAGCAGCATAGGGGTTGATCAGCCCCAGCATTTT

length: 13
D: .
J: TRBJ1-1
V: TRBV5-6
size: .
CDR3: CASSTTPNTEAFF
DNA: TGTGCCAGCAGCACCACTCCGAACACTGAAGCTTTCTTT

length: 15
D: TRBD2
J: TRBJ2-1
V: TRBV11-2
size: .
CDR3: CASSRSGSNYNEQFF
DNA: TGTGCCAGCAGCCGTAGCGGGTCAAACTACAATGAGCAGTTCTTC

length: 15
D: .
J: TRBJ1-3
V: TRBV2
size: .
CDR3: CASTLPGTLGNTIYF
DNA: TGTGCCAGCACCCTACCCGGGACACTTGGAAACACCATATATTTT

length: 14
D: TRBD1
J: TRBJ1-3
V: TRBV18
size: .
CDR3: CASSQGAAGNTIYF
DNA: TGTGCCAGCTCACAGGGGGCGGCTGGAAACACCATATATTTT

length: 15
D: TRBD1
J: TRBJ1-1
V: TRBV11-2
size: .
CDR3: CASSFAPGTGGEAFF
DNA: TGTGCCAGCAGCTTCGCCCCGGGGACAGGGGGTGAAGCTTTCTTT

length: 13
D: .
J: TRBJ2-7
V: TRBV12-3/TRBV12-4
size: .
CDR3: CASSLSLFYEQYF
DNA: TGTGCCAGCAGTTTATCTCTGTTTTACGAGCAGTACTTC

length: 16
D: .
J: TRBJ1-6
V: TRBV7-9
size: .
CDR3: CASSLGRGSYNSPLHF
DNA: TGTGCCAGCAGTCTGGGCCGAGGGTCCTATAATTCACCCCTCCACTTT

length: 15
D: TRBD2
J: TRBJ2-5
V: TRBV4-3
size: .
CDR3: CASSQVREGKVTQYF
DNA: TGCGCCAGCAGCCAAGTGCGGGAGGGAAAGGTGACCCAGTACTTC

length: 12
D: .
J: TRBJ2-7
V: TRBV6-5
size: .
CDR3: CASSDIPSEQYF
DNA: TGTGCCAGCAGCGACATCCCTTCTGAGCAGTACTTC

length: 13
D: TRBD2
J: TRBJ2-5
V: TRBV11-1
size: .
CDR3: CASSFAGAETQYF
DNA: TGTGCCAGCAGCTTTGCGGGAGCGGAGACCCAGTACTTC

length: 14
D: .
J: TRBJ2-7
V: TRBV7-2
size: .
CDR3: CASSLALGGGEQYF
DNA: TGTGCCAGCAGCTTAGCATTAGGGGGTGGGGAGCAGTACTTC

length: 12
D: .
J: TRBJ1-5
V: TRBV6-5
size: once
CDR3: CASMSGNQPQHF
DNA: TGTGCCAGCATGTCGGGTAATCAGCCCCAGCATTTT